The 9 T cell receptor beta chains reported below all come from one sample, sequenced in a study of blood T cell repertoires in COVID-19. Repertoires were generated with immunoSEQ multiplex PCR, while TCRdb's copy carries only in-frame clones and drops some. The table lists over 80,000 clones, approximately 82% of them singletons. Sequencing used peripheral blood. The receptors were gathered from a woman aged 55-75 years with acute or convalescent COVID-19.

This chain uses TRBV4-3 with TRBJ1-5, with TRBD1 matching 9 bases. The trim removed 4 bases at V and 10 bases at J, leaving 5 bases unmatched. The CDR3 is made up of 13 amino acids. Germline assignment: CDR1 LGHNA and CDR2 YSLEER. As DNA, the CDR3 is TGCGCCAGCAGCCCAAAGGACAGGGGACCCCAGCATTTT. This translates into CASSPKDRGPQHF.

V gene TRBV5-1 combines with J gene TRBJ1-2; D possibly corresponds to TRBD1 (6 bases). The CDR3 is made up of 15 amino acids. Trimming stripped 0 bases from V and 3 bases from J, with 12 bases between. Germline V gives CDR1 SGHRS, CDR2 YFSETQ. The chain's CDR3 is CASSLVPGVDYGYTF. In nucleotides, the CDR3 is TGCGCCAGCAGCTTGGTTCCAGGGGTCGACTATGGCTACACCTTC.

This chain connects TRBV30 to TRBJ2-5, with D tentatively TRBD2 (5 bases). The CDR3 has 15 residues. Germline CDR1 and CDR2: GTSNPN and SVGIG (reference sequence). Trimming took 4 bases from V and 1 from J, leaving 16 bases between them. CDR3 loop: CAWTHGIAPQETQYF. As DNA, the CDR3 is TGTGCCTGGACACACGGGATAGCGCCCCAAGAGACCCAGTACTTC.

CDR3 DNA sequence: TGCGCCAGCAGCTTGGGGTTTGCGGAGCAGTACTTC. Translation: CASSLGFAEQYF. The rearrangement uses TRBV5-1 and TRBJ2-7; no reliable D call. With 0 bases removed from V and 7 bases from J, the gap between germline ends came to 8 bases. Germline V lookup: CDR1 SGHRS, CDR2 YFSETQ. There are 12 residues in the CDR3.

This chain connects TRBV7-9 to TRBJ2-1; 9 bases are a match to TRBD2. This CDR3 comprises 13 residues. Germline values: CDR1 SEHNR, CDR2 FQNEAQ (reference sequence). V shed 0 bases, J shed 15 bases, and the junction held 6 bases outside the gene matches. The DNA of the CDR3 is TGTGCCAGCAGCTTAGCGCGGGGGGGAATAGGGTTCTTC. It yields the protein CASSLARGGIGFF.

The gene calls are TRBV5-1 and TRBJ1-5, with D tentatively TRBD1 (5 bases). Trimming removed 0 bases from V and 1 base from J, with 11 bases in between. Germline-derived CDR1 and CDR2 are SGHRS and YFSETQ. There are 16 residues in the CDR3. The CDR3 bases are TGCGCCAGCAGCTTGGTAGGGGTTTTCAGCAATCAGCCCCAGCATTTT. It yields the protein CASSLVGVFSNQPQHF.

The rearrangement uses TRBV7-2 and TRBJ1-2; 8 nucleotides agree with TRBD1. After removal of 0 bases from V and 7 bases from J, the junction contained 4 bases not matched to a gene. The CDR3 spans 14 residues. Germline CDR1 and CDR2: SGHTA and FQGNSA. Here the CDR3 reads CASSLAVTGAGYTF. CDR3 DNA: TGTGCCAGCAGCTTAGCTGTGACAGGGGCTGGCTACACCTTC.

This chain connects TRBV2 to TRBJ1-1; D perhaps matches TRBD1 (5 bases). The CDR3 runs to 12 residues. V lost 4 bases, J lost 6 bases, and 9 bases lay in between. Germline loops: CDR1 SNHLY, CDR2 FYNNEI. This chain's CDR3 is CASSGKGSEAFF. CDR3 sequence (DNA): TGTGCCAGCAGTGGCAAGGGGTCTGAAGCTTTCTTT.

This CDR3 reads CASSLGSSAGGSTDTQYF. The CDR3 coding sequence is TGTGCCAGCAGCTTGGGTAGTTCGGCGGGGGGGTCCACAGATACGCAGTATTTT. The V gene is TRBV7-6, the J gene TRBJ2-3; 9 bases map to TRBD2. The CDR3 covers 18 residues. V lost 3 bases and J lost 2; bases outside the gene matches: 12. Per the germline V gene, CDR1 is SGHVS and CDR2 is FNYEAQ.